These 10 T cell receptor beta chains came from one sample sequenced in a study of cytomegalovirus exposure and HLA in healthy donors. With 60 Vbeta and 13 Jbeta primers, the PCR was carried out. Profiling relied on immunoSEQ multiplex PCR, and the TCRdb table lists in-frame clones only, not all of them. The repertoire holds about 170,000 clones, about three quarters seen once, with around 3% in the top ten. The sequenced material came from PBMCs. These receptors all come from a woman aged 45 to 65 in good health and CMV-seropositive.

The J gene is TRBJ2-1, the V gene TRBV30; TRBD2 is a possible D gene (5 bases). The CDR3 is 14 residues long. Germline V lookup: CDR1 GTSNPN, CDR2 SVGIG (reference sequence). Trimming stripped 0 bases from V and 16 bases from J, with 22 bases between. The chain's CDR3 is CAWSVRGPSFPPFF. The DNA of the CDR3 is TGTGCCTGGAGTGTACGAGGGCCCAGTTTTCCCCCCTTCTTC. The full variable domain, with the rest looked up from reference TRBV30 and TRBJ2-1, is SQTIHQWPATLVQPVGSPLSLECTVEGTSNPNLYWYRQAAGRGLQLLFYSVGIGQISSEVPQNLSASRPQDRQFILSSKKLLLSDSGFYLCAWSVRGPSFPPFFGPGTRLTVL.

The chain recombines TRBV7-9 with TRBJ1-4, with D uncertain. The V end was cut by 6 bases, the J end by 11 bases, with 19 bases between. CDR3 length: 14 amino acids. Germline CDR1 reads SEHNR; CDR2 reads FQNEAQ (reference sequence). CDR3 DNA sequence: TGTGCCAGCAGTGCGATAGGCGGCCCTGGGAAACTGTTTTTT. This codes for CASSAIGGPGKLFF.

This clone was found a few times. CDR3 residues: CAWSGRGRRNTLDGYTF. The CDR3 coding sequence is TGTGCCTGGAGCGGCAGGGGGCGCAGAAATACCCTGGATGGCTACACCTTC. The chain combines TRBV30 with TRBJ1-2, with 8 bases that match TRBD1. V shed 3 bases, J shed 6 bases, and the junction held 18 bases outside the gene matches. Germline CDR1 is GTSNPN and CDR2 is SVGIG (reference sequence). The CDR3 length is 17 residues.

The chain couples TRBV27 to TRBJ2-1; D gene unclear. Germline-derived CDR1 and CDR2 are MNHEY and SMNVEV (reference sequence). The CDR3 extends over 13 amino acids. Trimming cost V 2 bases and J 6 bases, with 8 bases left between them. The chain's CDR3 is CASSLTVSNEQFF. The DNA for the CDR3 is TGTGCCAGCAGTTTAACTGTGTCCAATGAGCAGTTCTTC.

V is TRBV5-5 and J is TRBJ2-7, with a tentative D call TRBD1 (6 bases). Germline loops: CDR1 SGHKS, CDR2 YYEKEE (reference sequence). The CDR3 length is 13 residues. V lost 2 bases and J lost 2, with 8 bases in between. CDR3 residues: CASSLDRPYEQYF. CDR3 nucleotide sequence: TGTGCCAGCAGCTTAGACAGGCCCTACGAGCAGTACTTC.

For the CDR3, the DNA is TGCGCCAGCAGCCCTACAACAGGGGCGGGCTACAATGAGCAGTTCTTC. It specifies CASSPTTGAGYNEQFF. The V gene is TRBV5-1, the J gene TRBJ2-1, with TRBD1 matching over 7 bases. Germline CDR1 and CDR2: SGHRS and YFSETQ. Trimming took 4 bases from V and 3 from J; bases not matched to a gene: 10. The CDR3 runs to 16 residues.

The J gene is TRBJ1-1, the V gene TRBV21-1; the table's D call TRBD1 went unverified against the DNA. TRBV21-1 is reported as a pseudogene. This CDR3 has 15 amino acids. The CDR3 reads CASRPPRGLGTEAFF. In DNA form, the CDR3 reads TGTGCCAGCCGGCCCCCCAGGGGGCTGGGGACTGAAGCTTTCTTT.

This rearrangement joins TRBV6-5 to TRBJ1-4; D is possibly TRBD1 (5 bases). Trimming took off 7 bases at V and 2 bases at J, with 11 bases between the two ends. Germline V CDR1 and CDR2: MNHEY, SVGAGI. There are 14 residues in the CDR3. The CDR3 DNA sequence: TGTGCCAGCACTAGGGCAGGGACTAATGAAAAACTGTTTTTT. Translating it yields CASTRAGTNEKLFF.

This chain uses TRBV11-3 with TRBJ1-1; D unclear. This CDR3 contains 18 residues. The V gene lost 3 bases and the J gene lost 0 bases, with 20 bases spanning the gap. The germline gives CDR1 SGHNT, CDR2 YENEEA. The CDR3 DNA sequence: TGTGCCAGCAGCTTGGGGAGTAGCGCGTCCGTGATGAACACTGAAGCTTTCTTT. This encodes CASSLGSSASVMNTEAFF.

The chain is built from TRBV11-2 and TRBJ1-3; D remains ambiguous. The CDR3 length is 13 residues. V was trimmed by 5 bases and J by 5 bases, leaving 10 bases between them. Looked up from germline, CDR1 is SGHAT and CDR2 is FQNNGV. The CDR3 DNA is TGTGCCAGCAGCCACCTGAGGAGAAACACCATATATTTT. It codes for CASSHLRRNTIYF.